This TCR beta chain originates from a study of T cells in Graves' hyperthyroidism and ophthalmopathy. This clonotype was counted only a few times. Its antigen remains unknown. In germline, CDR1 is DFQATT, CDR2 SNEGSKA (reference sequence). Germline trimming cut 3 bases from V and 12 bases from J; bases unmatched to any gene: 3. This CDR3 contains 11 residues. Notes on the study in general: Appearing also in blood were most of the thyroid clonotypes expanded above 0.001. Stable hyperthyroidism was told apart from ophthalmopathy by a model built on 13 V-J features.

The TCR beta CDR3 regions underwent amplification using RNA transcripts as the source. Primed by the HTBI set, a first-round RT-PCR was run on the TCR CDR3. MiXCR, applied by TCRdb to the multiplex PCR reads, yields one record per CDR3 protein. This sample has hundreds of thousands of distinct CDR3 sequences; just over 45% occur once, and the top ten carry about 8.2%. The clonotype originates from a woman younger than 30 with Graves' hyperthyroidism. The source material was peripheral blood or thyroid tissue (not recorded which). The chain links TRBV20-1 to TRBJ1-4, with 8 bases aligning to TRBD1. This CDR3 reads CSASNRGELFF. CDR3 DNA sequence: TGCAGTGCTAGCAACAGGGGGGAACTGTTTTTT.